The subject of this entry is one T cell receptor beta chain. Antigen: not known. Eight cDNA synthesis reactions were run for every sample. Both the TCRalpha cDNA and the TCRbeta cDNA were taken through two nested PCRs, lasting approximately 16 and 9 cycles. TCRdb reprocessed the 5' RACE reads, with one entry per CDR3 protein and no DNA. The sample holds approximately 200,000 distinct CDR3 sequences. This sample is part of a study of monozygotic twins with inflammatory bowel disease. Study-wide results and caveats: A single strong clonotype or signal linked to IBD was not supported.

The CDR3 is 15 amino acids. The germline V gene has CDR1 DFQATT and CDR2 SNEGSKA (reference sequence). Without any T cell sorting, total RNA was isolated from whole blood. The sequenced sample consisted of blood. The TCR was taken from a human donor with ulcerative colitis or Crohn's disease, or a healthy co-twin of an affected twin (not recorded which). The gene calls are TRBV20-1 and TRBJ1-3. The CDR3 reads CSAREDLSSGNTIYF.